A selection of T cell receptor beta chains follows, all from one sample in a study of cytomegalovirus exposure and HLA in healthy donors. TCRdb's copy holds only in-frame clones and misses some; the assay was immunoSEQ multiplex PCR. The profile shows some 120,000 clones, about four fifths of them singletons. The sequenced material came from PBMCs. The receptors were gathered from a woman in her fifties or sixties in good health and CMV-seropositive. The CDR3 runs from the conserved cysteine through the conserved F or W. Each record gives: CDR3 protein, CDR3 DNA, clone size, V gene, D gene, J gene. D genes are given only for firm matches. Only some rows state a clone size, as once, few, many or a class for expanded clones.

CASSLFLDTQYF	TGTGCCAGCAGCTTATTCCTAGATACGCAGTATTTT	once	TRBV7-9	NA	TRBJ2-3
CASSLSRTSGGILSTDTQYF	TGCGCCAGCAGCTTGTCAAGGACTAGCGGGGGGATCCTTAGCACAGATACGCAGTATTTT	NA	TRBV5-1	TRBD2	TRBJ2-3
CASSWTGENEKLFF	TGTGCCAGCAGCTGGACAGGGGAAAATGAAAAACTGTTTTTT	NA	TRBV6-1	TRBD1	TRBJ1-4
CAWSLASNQPQHF	TGTGCCTGGAGTTTAGCTTCCAATCAGCCCCAGCATTTT	NA	TRBV30	NA	TRBJ1-5
CASSWTGHHEQYF	TGTGCCAGTAGTTGGACAGGCCATCACGAGCAGTACTTC	few	TRBV19	TRBD1	TRBJ2-7
CASSFSRGDTQYF	TGTGCCAGCAGTTTCTCCCGAGGGGATACGCAGTATTTT	NA	TRBV27	NA	TRBJ2-3
CASSSRGGYNEQFF	TGTGCCAGCAGCTCCCGAGGAGGGTACAATGAGCAGTTCTTC	NA	TRBV11-3	NA	TRBJ2-1
CASSPPGGGNEQFF	TGTGCCAGCAGCCCACCGGGGGGAGGGAATGAGCAGTTCTTC	NA	TRBV9	TRBD2	TRBJ2-1
CASTPSGGNSPLHF	TGTGCCAGCACCCCGAGCGGGGGTAATTCACCCCTCCACTTT	NA	TRBV25-1	NA	TRBJ1-6
CASSPGGNQPQHF	TGTGCCAGCAGTCCAGGAGGGAATCAGCCCCAGCATTTT	medium-sized	TRBV6-5	NA	TRBJ1-5
CASSLRGFGNQPQHF	TGTGCCAGCAGCCTTCGCGGATTTGGCAATCAGCCCCAGCATTTT	NA	TRBV5-8	NA	TRBJ1-5
CASSLDRPDQPQHF	TGTGCCAGCAGCTTGGACAGGCCCGATCAGCCCCAGCATTTT	NA	TRBV7-9	TRBD1	TRBJ1-5
CASSSGTSTNEQFF	TGTGCCAGCAGCTCCGGGACTAGTACAAATGAGCAGTTCTTC	NA	TRBV5-4	TRBD2	TRBJ2-1
CAIRDGTANTEAFF	TGTGCCATCAGGGATGGGACAGCTAACACTGAAGCTTTCTTT	NA	TRBV10-3	TRBD1	TRBJ1-1
CASSLGQGGYGYTF	TGTGCCAGCAGCCTTGGACAGGGGGGCTATGGCTACACCTTC	NA	TRBV6-6	TRBD1	TRBJ1-2
CASSPRGGTNYGYTF	TGTGCCAGCAGCCCCAGGGGAGGGACTAACTATGGCTACACCTTC	few	TRBV6-6	NA	TRBJ1-2
CAWSQNSPLHF	TGTGCCTGGAGCCAGAATTCACCCCTCCACTTT	NA	TRBV30	NA	TRBJ1-6